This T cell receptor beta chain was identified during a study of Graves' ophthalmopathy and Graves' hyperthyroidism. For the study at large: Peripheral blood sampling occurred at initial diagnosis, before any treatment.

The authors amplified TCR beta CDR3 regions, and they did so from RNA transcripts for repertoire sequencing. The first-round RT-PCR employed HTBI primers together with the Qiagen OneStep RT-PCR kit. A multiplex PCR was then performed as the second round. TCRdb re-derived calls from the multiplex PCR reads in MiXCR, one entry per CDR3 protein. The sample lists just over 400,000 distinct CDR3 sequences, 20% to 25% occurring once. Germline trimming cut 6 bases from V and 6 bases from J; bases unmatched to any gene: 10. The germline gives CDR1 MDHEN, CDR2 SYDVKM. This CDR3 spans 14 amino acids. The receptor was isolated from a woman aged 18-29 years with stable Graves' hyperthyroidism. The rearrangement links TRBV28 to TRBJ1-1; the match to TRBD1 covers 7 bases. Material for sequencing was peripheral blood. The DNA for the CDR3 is TGTGCCAGCAGCCCGGGACAGAGACGGTCTGAAGCTTTCTTT. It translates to CASSPGQRRSEAFF.